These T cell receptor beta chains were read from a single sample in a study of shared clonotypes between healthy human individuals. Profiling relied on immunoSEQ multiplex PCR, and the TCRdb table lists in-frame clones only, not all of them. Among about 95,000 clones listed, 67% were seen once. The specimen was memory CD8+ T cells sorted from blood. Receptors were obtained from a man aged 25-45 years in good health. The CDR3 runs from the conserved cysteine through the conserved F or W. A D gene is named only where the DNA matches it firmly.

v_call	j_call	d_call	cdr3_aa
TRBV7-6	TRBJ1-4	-	CASSLVDTDEKLFF
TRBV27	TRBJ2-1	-	CASSQESLNAYNEQFF
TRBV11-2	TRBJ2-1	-	CASSLRTGPYNEQFF
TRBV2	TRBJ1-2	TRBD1	CASSYPDRTLGYGYTF
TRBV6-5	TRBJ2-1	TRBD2	CASSYGLAGGNEQFF
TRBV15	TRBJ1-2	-	CATSRENGLVDGGGYTF
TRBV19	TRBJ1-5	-	CASSIFRGSNQPQHF
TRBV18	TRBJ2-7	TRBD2	CASSPGTSGNSEQYF
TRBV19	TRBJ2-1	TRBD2	CASSMTSGRHPNEQFF
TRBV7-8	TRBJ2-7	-	CASSLVGGYEQYF
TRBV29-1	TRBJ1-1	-	CSVWEVNTEAFF
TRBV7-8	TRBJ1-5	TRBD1	CASSIDGQGGDQPQHF
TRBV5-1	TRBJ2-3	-	CASSLAGPGWDTQYF
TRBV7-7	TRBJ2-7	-	CASSQTPWRGQYF
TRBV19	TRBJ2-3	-	CASSMVSVTDTQYF